The 14 T cell receptor beta chains listed next were all sequenced from one sample in a study of T cells in Graves' hyperthyroidism and ophthalmopathy. The TCR beta CDR3 regions underwent amplification using RNA transcripts as the source. HTBI primers drove first-round RT-PCR of the TCR CDR3. TCRdb reanalysed the multiplex PCR reads using MiXCR and keeps one entry per CDR3 protein. The data contain 300,000 or so distinct CDR3 sequences, under 25% of them seen just once; the ten biggest clones take up around half. The sample consisted of blood. The receptors come from a woman aged 45 to 65 with Graves' hyperthyroidism.

This clonotype was counted many times. This sequence joins TRBV5-1 and TRBJ1-5; the D gene is possibly TRBD1 (6 bases). Germline V gene sequence: CDR1 SGHRS, CDR2 YFSETQ. CDR3 size: 15 residues. V was shortened by 0 bases and J by 3 bases, with 10 bases between the two germline ends. CDR3 DNA: TGCGCCAGCAGCTTGGGCAGGGGCGACAATCAGCCCCAGCATTTT. Protein sequence: CASSLGRGDNQPQHF. Variable domain in full (rest from reference TRBV5-1 and TRBJ1-5): KAGVTQTPRYLIKTRGQQVTLSCSPISGHRSVSWYQQTPGQGLQFLFEYFSETQRNKGNFPGRFSGRQFSNSRSEMNVSTLELGDSALYLCASSLGRGDNQPQHFGDGTRLSIL.

This clonotype was counted many times. The chain employs TRBV6-1 and TRBJ1-2; TRBD1 aligns across 7 bases. Unmatched junction bases numbered 12, after V lost 6 bases and J lost 5 bases. The CDR3 loop spans 15 amino acids. The V gene's germline CDR1 is MNHNS and CDR2 SASEGT. The CDR3 region is CASSLGTATSYGYTF. CDR3 DNA sequence: TGTGCCAGCAGCCTCGGGACAGCGACTTCATATGGCTACACCTTC.

This chain joins TRBV7-9 and TRBJ2-1; D is perhaps TRBD2 (6 bases). The length of the CDR3 is 16 residues. From germline, CDR1 is SEHNR and CDR2 FQNEAQ (reference sequence). Trimming cost V 6 bases and J 0 bases, with 15 bases left between them. The chain's CDR3 is CASRGPAGRSYNEQFF. CDR3 coding DNA: TGTGCCAGCAGAGGGCCAGCGGGCCGCTCCTACAATGAGCAGTTCTTC.

This clonotype turned up a few times. The V gene is TRBV7-9, the J gene TRBJ1-2; D is possibly TRBD1 (5 bases). Trimming removed 1 base from V and 8 bases from J, with 8 bases in between. The CDR3 covers 12 residues. CDR1 and CDR2 (germline): SEHNR, FQNEAQ (reference sequence). The CDR3 DNA follows: TGTGCCAGCAGCTTAGTAACAGGCGGCTACACCTTC. Translating it yields CASSLVTGGYTF.

This chain joins TRBV20-1 and TRBJ1-2, with 9 bases aligning to TRBD1. V dropped 4 bases and J dropped 3; count of bases not matched to a gene: 12. The CDR3 is 16 residues long. Per germline, CDR1 DFQATT and CDR2 SNEGSKA (reference sequence). The CDR3 is CSAKGQGKGLDYGYTF. CDR3 coding DNA: TGCAGTGCTAAAGGACAGGGGAAGGGCCTCGACTATGGCTACACCTTC.

A remark on this clonotype: The conserved closing phenylalanine or tryptophan is absent in this CDR3, likely reflecting a read error. The CDR3 sequence: CASSFRTNEPPYGYTL. The CDR3 coding sequence is TGTGCCAGCAGTTTCAGGACTAACGAACCGCCCTATGGCTACACCCTC. This chain links TRBV12-3 or TRBV12-4 with TRBJ1-2; D is ambiguous. Trimming stripped 3 bases from V and 4 bases from J, with 18 bases between. CDR3 size: 16 residues.

This clonotype was detected only a few times. The chain joins TRBV25-1 to TRBJ2-3; TRBD1 is a possible D gene (8 bases). The V end was cut by 8 bases, the J end by 1 base, with 13 bases between. Germline V CDR1 and CDR2: MGHDK, SYGVNS. The CDR3 totals 14 residues. This chain's CDR3 is CASATGGGTDTQYF. The CDR3 bases are TGTGCCAGCGCCACAGGGGGGGGCACAGATACGCAGTATTTT. Based on the CDR3 plus reference TRBV25-1 and TRBJ2-3, the full variable domain is EADIYQTPRYLVIGTGKKITLECSQTMGHDKMYWYQQDPGMELHLIHYSYGVNSTEKGDLSSESTVSRIRTEHFPLTLESARPSHTSQYLCASATGGGTDTQYFGPGTRLTVL.

Ten or more counts support this clonotype. J is TRBJ1-6 and V is TRBV9; a weak D match, TRBD1 (5 bases). V lost 5 bases, J lost 7 bases, and 13 bases lay in between. Germline assignment: CDR1 SGDLS and CDR2 YYNGEE. The CDR3 is 14 amino acids. The CDR3 region has the DNA TGTGCCAGCAGTGTGGGGGGAGGGAATTCACCCCTCCACTTT. This encodes CASSVGGGNSPLHF.

This clonotype was recorded many times. The chain links TRBV28 to TRBJ2-2; a possible D gene is TRBD1 (6 bases). The V end was cut by 10 bases, the J end by 6 bases, with 12 bases between. The CDR3 loop spans 12 amino acids. Germline CDR1 MDHEN, CDR2 SYDVKM. The DNA for the CDR3 is TGTGCCACCATACAGGGCCCCGGGGAGCTGTTTTTT. Translated, it gives CATIQGPGELFF.

In this sample, this clonotype turned up a few times. This rearrangement joins TRBV11-2 to TRBJ1-6; a weak D match, TRBD1 (6 bases). This CDR3 has 15 residues. In germline, CDR1 is SGHAT, CDR2 FQNNGV. V was clipped by 5 bases and J by 7 bases, with 15 bases between them. CDR3 region: CASSMRTEPNSPLHF. DNA for the CDR3: TGTGCCAGCAGCATGAGGACAGAACCAAATTCACCCCTCCACTTT.

Many counts were recorded for this clonotype. This rearrangement joins TRBV5-1 to TRBJ2-3; tentative D call: TRBD2 (5 bases). Germline CDR1 is SGHRS and CDR2 is YFSETQ. V lost 6 bases and J lost 4, with 18 bases in between. This CDR3 contains 15 residues. The CDR3 coding sequence is TGCGCCAGCAACTTCGGTCTAGAGCGGTCAGATACGCAGTATTTT. This gives the protein CASNFGLERSDTQYF.

This clonotype was seen only a few times. The chain joins TRBV5-6 to TRBJ2-7, with a weak D call TRBD1 (6 bases). There are 14 residues in the CDR3. V gave up 4 bases and J gave up 2 bases, with 13 bases separating them. The germline V gene encodes CDR1 SGHDT and CDR2 YYEEEE. CDR3 nucleotide sequence: TGTGCCAGCAGCCGATACAGGGTTCCCTACGAGCAGTACTTC. Its translation: CASSRYRVPYEQYF. The full variable domain, its missing parts supplied by reference TRBV5-6 and TRBJ2-7, is DAGVTQSPTHLIKTRGQQVTLRCSPKSGHDTVSWYQQALGQGPQFIFQYYEEEERQRGNFPDRFSGHQFPNYSSELNVNALLLGDSALYLCASSRYRVPYEQYFGPGTRLTVT.

The table lists this clonotype with many counts. This chain uses TRBV28 with TRBJ1-1, with D possibly being TRBD1 (6 bases). This CDR3 is 15 amino acids long. Germline V gene lookup returns CDR1 MDHEN and CDR2 SYDVKM. V was pared by 4 bases and J by 1 base, with 13 bases between. The CDR3 DNA sequence: TGTGCCAGCAGTTCACCACAGGGAGCGAACACTGAAGCTTTCTTT. Protein: CASSSPQGANTEAFF.

There are many counts of this clonotype. The V call is TRBV2, the J call TRBJ2-3; 11 bases map to TRBD2. The germline gives CDR1 SNHLY, CDR2 FYNNEI. The V segment lost 7 bases and the J segment 5 bases; nucleotides outside the gene matches: 8. The CDR3 is 15 amino acids. The DNA of the CDR3 is TGTGCCAGCATTTCACTAGCGGGAGTTGGAGATACGCAGTATTTT. Its protein is CASISLAGVGDTQYF.